This T cell receptor beta chain appears in the sequencing data of a study of OX40 agonist ivuxolimab in advanced cancers. Study in general: Partial responses occurred in three patients (one hepatocellular carcinoma, two cutaneous melanoma).

With V trimmed by 0 bases and J by 3 bases, 6 bases remained unmatched. Germline V gives CDR1 LNHNV, CDR2 YYDKDF (reference sequence). CDR3 size: 16 residues. Clones were sequenced by immunoSEQ multiplex PCR, and TCRdb holds only the in-frame ones, with some missing. The data contain some 70,000 clones, under 85% of them singletons. The rearrangement links TRBV15 to TRBJ2-3; the match to TRBD1 covers 7 bases. The sample was CD4+ or CD8+ T cells sorted from blood, taken in a trial of the OX40 agonist ivuxolimab. The TCR sequence derives from an adult with an advanced solid tumor such as melanoma, head and neck, liver or kidney cancer. The DNA of the CDR3 is TGTGCCACCAGCAGAGATCGGGGCAGGGGGACAGATACGCAGTATTTT. Its translation is CATSRDRGRGTDTQYF.